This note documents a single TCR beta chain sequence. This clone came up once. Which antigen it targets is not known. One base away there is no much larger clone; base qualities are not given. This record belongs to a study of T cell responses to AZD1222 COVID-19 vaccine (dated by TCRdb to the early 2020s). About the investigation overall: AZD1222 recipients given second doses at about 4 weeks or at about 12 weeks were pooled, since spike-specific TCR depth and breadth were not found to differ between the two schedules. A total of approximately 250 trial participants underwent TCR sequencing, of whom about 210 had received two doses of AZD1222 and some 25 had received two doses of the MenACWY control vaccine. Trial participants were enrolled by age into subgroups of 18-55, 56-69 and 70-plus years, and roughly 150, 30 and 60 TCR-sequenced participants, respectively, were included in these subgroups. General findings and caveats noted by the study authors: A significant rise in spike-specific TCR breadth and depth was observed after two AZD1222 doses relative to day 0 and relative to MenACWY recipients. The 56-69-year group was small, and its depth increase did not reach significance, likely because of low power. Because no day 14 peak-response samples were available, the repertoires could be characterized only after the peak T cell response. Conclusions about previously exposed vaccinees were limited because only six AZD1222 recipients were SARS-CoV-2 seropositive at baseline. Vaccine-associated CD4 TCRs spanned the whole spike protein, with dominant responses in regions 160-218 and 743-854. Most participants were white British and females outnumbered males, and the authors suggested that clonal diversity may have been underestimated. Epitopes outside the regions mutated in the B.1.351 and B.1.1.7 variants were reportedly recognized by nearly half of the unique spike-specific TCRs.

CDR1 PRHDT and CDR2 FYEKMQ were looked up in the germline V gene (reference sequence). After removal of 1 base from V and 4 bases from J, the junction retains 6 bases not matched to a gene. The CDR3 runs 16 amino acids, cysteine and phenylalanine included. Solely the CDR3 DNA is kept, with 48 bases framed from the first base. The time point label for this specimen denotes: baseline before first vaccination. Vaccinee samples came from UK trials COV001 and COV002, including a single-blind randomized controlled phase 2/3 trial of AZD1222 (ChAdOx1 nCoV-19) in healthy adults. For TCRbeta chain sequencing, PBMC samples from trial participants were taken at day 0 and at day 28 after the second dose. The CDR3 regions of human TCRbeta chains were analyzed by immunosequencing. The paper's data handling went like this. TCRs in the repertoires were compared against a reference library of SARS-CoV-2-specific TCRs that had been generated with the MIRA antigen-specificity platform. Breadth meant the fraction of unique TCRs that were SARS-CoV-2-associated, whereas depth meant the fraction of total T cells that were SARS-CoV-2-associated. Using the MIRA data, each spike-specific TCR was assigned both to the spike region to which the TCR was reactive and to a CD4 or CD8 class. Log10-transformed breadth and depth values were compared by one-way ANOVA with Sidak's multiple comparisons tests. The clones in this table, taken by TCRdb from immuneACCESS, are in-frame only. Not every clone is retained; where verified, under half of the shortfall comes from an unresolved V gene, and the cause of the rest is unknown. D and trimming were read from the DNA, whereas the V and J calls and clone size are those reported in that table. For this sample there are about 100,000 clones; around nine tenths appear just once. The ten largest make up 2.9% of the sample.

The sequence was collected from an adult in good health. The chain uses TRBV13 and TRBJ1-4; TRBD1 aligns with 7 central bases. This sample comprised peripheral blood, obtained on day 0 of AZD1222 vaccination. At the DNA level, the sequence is TGTGCCAGCAGCTTAGCCCTGGGACAGATTAATGAAAAACTGTTTTTT. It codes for CASSLALGQINEKLFF. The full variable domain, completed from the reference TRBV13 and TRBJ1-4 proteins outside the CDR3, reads AAGVIQSPRHLIKEKRETATLKCYPIPRHDTVYWYQQGPGQDPQFLISFYEKMQSDKGSIPDRFSAQQFSDYHSELNMSSLELGDSALYFCASSLALGQINEKLFFGSGTQLSVL.